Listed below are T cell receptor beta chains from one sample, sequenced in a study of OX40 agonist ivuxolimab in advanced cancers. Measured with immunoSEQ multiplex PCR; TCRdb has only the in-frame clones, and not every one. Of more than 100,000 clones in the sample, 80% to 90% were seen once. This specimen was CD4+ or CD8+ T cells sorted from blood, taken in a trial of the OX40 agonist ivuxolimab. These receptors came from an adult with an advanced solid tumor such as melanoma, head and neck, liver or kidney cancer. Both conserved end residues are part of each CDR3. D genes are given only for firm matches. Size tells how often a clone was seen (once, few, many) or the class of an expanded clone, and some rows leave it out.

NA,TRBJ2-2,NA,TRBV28,CASTSGVPNTGELFF,TGTGCCAGCACGTCCGGGGTTCCTAACACCGGGGAGCTGTTTTTT
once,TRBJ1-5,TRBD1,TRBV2,CASRGQHSNQPQHF,TGTGCCAGCAGGGGACAGCATAGCAATCAGCCCCAGCATTTT
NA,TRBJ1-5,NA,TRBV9,CASSVGSQSNQPQHF,TGTGCCAGCAGCGTAGGTTCACAGAGCAATCAGCCCCAGCATTTT
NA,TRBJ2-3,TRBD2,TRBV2,CASTRSPSGAVDTQYF,TGTGCCAGCACCCGGAGTCCTAGCGGGGCGGTGGATACGCAGTATTTT
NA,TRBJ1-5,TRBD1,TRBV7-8,CASSPHGTGYYQPQHF,TGTGCCAGCAGCCCCCACGGGACAGGGTATTACCAGCCCCAGCATTTT
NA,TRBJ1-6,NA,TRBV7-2,CASSLGGAYSYNSPLHF,TGTGCCAGCAGCTTAGGGGGGGCTTACTCCTATAATTCACCCCTCCACTTT
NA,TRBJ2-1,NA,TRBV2,CASTGDSHNEQFF,TGTGCCAGCACAGGGGATTCCCACAATGAGCAGTTCTTC
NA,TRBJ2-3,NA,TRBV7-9,CASSLSGDTQYF,TGTGCCAGCAGCCTATCCGGGGATACGCAGTATTTT
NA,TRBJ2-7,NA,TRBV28,CASSLSSGGSSYEQYF,TGTGCCAGCAGTTTATCATCGGGTGGGAGCTCCTACGAGCAGTACTTC
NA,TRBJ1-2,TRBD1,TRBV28,CASSLRTGTGYTF,TGTGCCAGCAGCCTTAGGACAGGGACAGGCTACACCTTC
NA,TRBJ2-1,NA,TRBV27,CASRISFPGPNNKQFF,TGTGCCAGCCGAATCAGTTTTCCAGGGCCGAACAATAAGCAGTTCTTC
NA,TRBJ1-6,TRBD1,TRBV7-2,CASSSKGQASSYNSPLHF,TGTGCCAGCAGCTCCAAAGGACAGGCGAGCTCCTATAATTCACCCCTCCACTTT
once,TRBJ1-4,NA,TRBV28,CASGQAHANEKLFF,TGTGCCAGCGGGCAGGCTCATGCTAATGAAAAACTGTTTTTT
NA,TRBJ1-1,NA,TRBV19,CASSITGSRTEAFF,TGTGCCAGTAGTATTACGGGAAGTAGGACTGAAGCTTTCTTT
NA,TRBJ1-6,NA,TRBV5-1,CASSLGPTERDSPLHF,TGCGCCAGCAGCTTGGGCCCCACAGAGAGGGATTCACCCCTCCACTTT
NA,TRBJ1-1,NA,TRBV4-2,CASSQPGWGDMNTEAFF,TGTGCCAGCAGCCAACCCGGGTGGGGGGACATGAACACTGAAGCTTTCTTT
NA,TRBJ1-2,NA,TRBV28,CASSQGFYGYTF,TGTGCCAGCAGCCAAGGGTTCTATGGCTACACCTTC
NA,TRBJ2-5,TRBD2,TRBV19,CASSGTGTSGNQETQYF,TGTGCCAGTAGTGGCACCGGGACTAGCGGCAACCAAGAGACCCAGTACTTC
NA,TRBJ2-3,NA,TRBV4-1,CASSQGDYSTDTQYF,TGCGCCAGCAGCCAGGGTGACTACAGCACAGATACGCAGTATTTT
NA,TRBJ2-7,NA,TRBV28,CASSSSPIYEQYF,TGTGCCAGCAGTTCCAGCCCTATCTACGAGCAGTACTTC
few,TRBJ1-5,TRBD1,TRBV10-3,CAISGDSDSNQPQHF,TGTGCCATCAGTGGGGACAGCGATAGCAATCAGCCCCAGCATTTT
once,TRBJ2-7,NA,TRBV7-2,CASSFEGLYEQYF,TGTGCCAGCAGCTTCGAGGGCCTCTACGAGCAGTACTTC
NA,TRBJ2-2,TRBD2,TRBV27,CASRLSPTSGGPTTGELFF,TGTGCCAGCAGACTATCCCCCACTAGCGGGGGGCCAACCACCGGGGAGCTGTTTTTT
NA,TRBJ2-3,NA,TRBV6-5,CASSYSTGPGEDTQYF,TGTGCCAGCAGTTATTCCACCGGACCCGGGGAAGATACGCAGTATTTT
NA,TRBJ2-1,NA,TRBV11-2,CASSLGRLGEQFF,TGTGCCAGCAGCTTAGGTAGACTTGGGGAGCAGTTCTTC
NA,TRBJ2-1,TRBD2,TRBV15,CATSRVLAGGRFLEQFF,TGTGCCACCAGCAGAGTGCTAGCGGGGGGGCGGTTTCTTGAGCAGTTCTTC
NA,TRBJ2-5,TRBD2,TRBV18,CASSPREARGVQETQYF,TGTGCCAGCTCACCTCGGGAGGCACGGGGGGTCCAAGAGACCCAGTACTTC
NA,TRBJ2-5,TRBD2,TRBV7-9,CASSSTSGGVAQYF,TGTGCCAGCAGCTCCACTAGCGGGGGAGTTGCCCAGTACTTC
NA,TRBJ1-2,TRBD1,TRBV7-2,CASSADRAYGYTF,TGTGCCAGCAGCGCGGACAGGGCTTATGGCTACACCTTC
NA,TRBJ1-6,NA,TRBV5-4,CASSTRQLYNSPLHF,TGTGCCAGCAGCACTCGACAGTTGTATAATTCACCCCTCCACTTT
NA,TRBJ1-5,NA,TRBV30,CAWSVLGGNQPQHF,TGTGCCTGGAGTGTATTAGGGGGGAATCAGCCCCAGCATTTT
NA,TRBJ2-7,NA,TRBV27,CASSRGVGADEQYF,TGTGCCAGCAGCCGCGGTGTGGGGGCGGACGAGCAGTACTTC
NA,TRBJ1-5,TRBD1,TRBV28,CASTPGQGAWQPQHF,TGTGCCAGCACTCCGGGACAGGGGGCCTGGCAGCCCCAGCATTTT